These 32 T cell receptor beta chains came from one sample sequenced in a study of cytomegalovirus exposure and HLA in healthy donors. Repertoires were generated with immunoSEQ multiplex PCR, while TCRdb's copy carries only in-frame clones and drops some. The repertoire consists of roughly 65,000 clones, with approximately 93% occurring once and the leading ten covering about 4%. Sample: PBMCs. The receptors originated from a man younger than 30 in good health and CMV-seropositive.

The chain uses TRBV11-2 and TRBJ2-4; TRBD2 matches at 7 bases. Germline V gene data show CDR1 as SGHAT and CDR2 as FQNNGV. J lost 0 bases, V lost 7 bases, and 18 bases had no gene match. This CDR3 spans 19 amino acids. The DNA of the CDR3 is TGTGCCAGCACCCTTAATGCGGCTAGCGGAATGGCAGCCAAAAACATTCAGTACTTC. Residues: CASTLNAASGMAAKNIQYF.

The chain recombines TRBV27 with TRBJ2-1; 12 bases align to TRBD2. The CDR3 totals 17 residues. Per germline, CDR1 MNHEY and CDR2 SMNVEV (reference sequence). V lost 5 bases and J lost 8; bases outside the gene matches: 13. Here the CDR3 reads CASSPRETSGRGDEQFF. DNA of the CDR3: TGTGCCAGCAGTCCACGAGAGACTAGCGGGAGAGGGGATGAGCAGTTCTTC.

This chain connects TRBV7-9 to TRBJ1-5, with TRBD1 matching over 8 bases. With 4 bases clipped from V and 8 bases from J, the junction kept 13 bases outside the gene matches. Germline CDR1 is SEHNR and CDR2 is FQNEAQ (reference sequence). The CDR3 is 16 residues long. The CDR3 loop is CASSSEGGTGSEPQHF. CDR3 in DNA: TGTGCCAGCAGCTCGGAGGGAGGGACAGGCTCGGAGCCCCAGCATTTT.

V usage is TRBV7-8 and J usage is TRBJ1-2, with D perhaps matching TRBD1 (6 bases). The CDR3 totals 15 residues. Trimming left V 1 base short and J 7 bases short, with 16 bases between. Germline assignment: CDR1 SGHVS and CDR2 FQNEAQ. The CDR3, as DNA: TGTGCCAGCAGCTTAGTAGTCGGGGGGCTTGTTGGCTACACCTTC. It specifies CASSLVVGGLVGYTF.

This clone occurred a few times. V and J are TRBV4-3 and TRBJ2-6; D might be TRBD2 (5 bases). V was shortened by 0 bases and J by 0 bases, with 6 bases between the two germline ends. This CDR3 comprises 16 residues. The V gene's germline CDR1 is LGHNA and CDR2 YSLEER. CDR3 DNA: TGCGCCAGCAGCCAAGACGCGGGCTCTGGGGCCAACGTCCTGACTTTC. It is translated as CASSQDAGSGANVLTF.

This clone was counted once. The chain couples TRBV2 to TRBJ2-1; 9 positions match TRBD1. The CDR3 has 12 residues. With V trimmed by 10 bases and J by 8 bases, 6 bases remained unmatched. Germline lookup yields CDR1 SNHLY and CDR2 FYNNEI. The CDR3 DNA follows: TGTGCCACCAAGGACAGGGGCGATGAGCAGTTCTTC. This translates into CATKDRGDEQFF.

V gene TRBV10-2 combines with J gene TRBJ1-5; 11 nucleotides line up with TRBD1. V lost 6 bases to trimming and J lost 2 bases; unmatched junction nucleotides: 0. This CDR3 is built from 14 residues. In germline, CDR1 is WSHSY, CDR2 SAAADI. The CDR3 DNA follows: TGCGCCAGCAGGGGACAGGGGGGCAATCAGCCCCAGCATTTT. Its translation: CASRGQGGNQPQHF.

This chain uses TRBV11-3 with TRBJ2-2; 7 bases map to TRBD1. The CDR3 length is 16 residues. Germline V CDR1 and CDR2: SGHNT, YENEEA. V lost 5 bases and J lost 6; bases outside the gene matches: 12. This chain's CDR3 is CASSTRDRSWAGELFF. The CDR3 nucleotides are TGTGCCAGCAGCACCCGGGACAGAAGTTGGGCCGGGGAGCTGTTTTTT.

The rearrangement uses TRBV10-3 and TRBJ2-7, with 11 bases lining up with TRBD1. The CDR3 contains 12 residues. V trimming: 11 bases; J trimming: 2 bases; junction bases outside the gene matches: 2. CDR1 is ENHRY, CDR2 SYGVKD, per germline. The CDR3 region is CASGQGAYEQYF. CDR3 DNA: TGTGCCTCGGGACAGGGGGCCTACGAGCAGTACTTC.

This chain connects TRBV19 to TRBJ2-7; D is perhaps TRBD1 (6 bases). Germline V gene data show CDR1 as LNHDA and CDR2 as SQIVND (reference sequence). The CDR3 runs 17 residues. Trimming cost V 5 bases and J 0 bases, with 20 bases left between them. CDR3 sequence reads: CASSVLGGRGSSYEQYF. The CDR3 nucleotides read TGTGCCAGTAGTGTATTAGGTGGCAGGGGAAGCTCCTACGAGCAGTACTTC. Drawing the rest from reference TRBV19 and TRBJ2-7, the complete variable domain is DGGITQSPKYLFRKEGQNVTLSCEQNLNHDAMYWYRQDPGQGLRLIYYSQIVNDFQKGDIAEGYSVSREKKESFPLTVTSAQKNPTAFYLCASSVLGGRGSSYEQYFGPGTRLTVT.

J is TRBJ1-5 and V is TRBV28; possible D gene TRBD1, 5 bases. Trimming shortened V by 8 bases and J by 3 bases, and 11 bases separated the two germline ends. The V gene's germline CDR1 is MDHEN and CDR2 SYDVKM. The CDR3 spans 13 residues. CDR3 sequence (DNA): TGTGCCAGCTTACAGGAGATCAATCAGCCCCAGCATTTT. Amino acids: CASLQEINQPQHF.

The chain employs TRBV6-5 and TRBJ1-2, with TRBD1 matching over 9 bases. V was pared by 0 bases and J by 8 bases, with 4 bases of the junction left unmatched. The germline gives CDR1 MNHEY, CDR2 SVGAGI. There are 14 residues in the CDR3. The CDR3 nucleotides are TGTGCCAGCAGTTACTCGCCGGACAGGGGAGGCTACACCTTC. Translation gives CASSYSPDRGGYTF.

J is TRBJ1-3 and V is TRBV6-1; 7 bases agree with TRBD1. Germline CDR1 is MNHNS and CDR2 is SASEGT. J lost 4 bases, V lost 3 bases, and 9 bases had no gene match. There are 16 residues in the CDR3. CDR3 bases: TGTGCCAGCAGTGATCGGGACAGTGGTTACGGAAACACCATATATTTT. Its protein product is CASSDRDSGYGNTIYF.

This rearrangement joins TRBV18 to TRBJ2-3, with 10 bases lining up with TRBD2. V was clipped by 1 base and J by 2 bases; unmatched bases: 6. CDR1 and CDR2 from the germline V gene are KGHSH and LQKENI. This CDR3 contains 17 residues. The CDR3 region has the DNA TGTGCCAGCTCACCACTGGCTAGCGGGAGTCTCACAGATACGCAGTATTTT. Residues: CASSPLASGSLTDTQYF.

The J gene is TRBJ2-3, the V gene TRBV28; D might be TRBD2 (7 bases). Trimming pared 4 bases from V and 4 bases from J, leaving 12 bases between. The germline CDR1 and CDR2 sequences are MDHEN and SYDVKM. The CDR3 spans 14 residues. CDR3 sequence (DNA): TGTGCCAGCAGTTACCAGGGGAGGGCAGATACGCAGTATTTT. It specifies CASSYQGRADTQYF. Using reference TRBV28 and TRBJ2-3 for the parts outside the CDR3, the full variable domain is DVKVTQSSRYLVKRTGEKVFLECVQDMDHENMFWYRQDPGLGLRLIYFSYDVKMKEKGDIPEGYSVSREKKERFSLILESASTNQTSMYLCASSYQGRADTQYFGPGTRLTVL.

This sequence joins TRBV7-6 and TRBJ2-1, with 7 bases that match TRBD1. With V trimmed by 4 bases and J by 5 bases, 11 bases remained unmatched. The CDR3 has 16 residues. The V gene's germline CDR1 is SGHVS and CDR2 FNYEAQ. The DNA for the CDR3 is TGTGCCAGCAGCTCCCTACAGGGGACGCTGGACAATGAGCAGTTCTTC. It specifies CASSSLQGTLDNEQFF.

The chain joins TRBV6-5 to TRBJ2-5; no definite D call. The CDR3 has 14 amino acids. The V and J ends lost 6 bases and 0 bases respectively, with 11 bases between them. Germline V lookup: CDR1 MNHEY, CDR2 SVGAGI. The CDR3 coding sequence is TGTGCCAGCAGATTGTACTTATACCAAGAGACCCAGTACTTC. Amino acids: CASRLYLYQETQYF.

The J gene is TRBJ2-7, the V gene TRBV18, with D perhaps TRBD2 (6 bases). Germline CDR1 and CDR2: KGHSH and LQKENI. The CDR3 is 15 residues long. V was pared by 2 bases and J by 2 bases, with 13 bases between. The CDR3 coding sequence is TGTGCCAGCTCACCAAACGGGGGTCGTACCTACGAGCAGTACTTC. This translates into CASSPNGGRTYEQYF.

This chain's CDR3 is CASSLTTGSRQETQYF. CDR3 nucleotides: TGTGCCAGCAGCTTGACCACAGGATCCCGACAAGAGACCCAGTACTTC. The rearrangement uses TRBV5-6 and TRBJ2-5, with D perhaps TRBD1 (5 bases). The V end lost 1 base, the J end lost 2 bases, and 15 bases lay between the germline ends. The V gene's germline CDR1 is SGHDT and CDR2 YYEEEE. The CDR3 has 16 amino acids. Filled out from reference TRBV5-6 and TRBJ2-5, the complete variable domain reads DAGVTQSPTHLIKTRGQQVTLRCSPKSGHDTVSWYQQALGQGPQFIFQYYEEEERQRGNFPDRFSGHQFPNYSSELNVNALLLGDSALYLCASSLTTGSRQETQYFGPGTRLLVL.

The chain employs TRBV29-1 and TRBJ2-1; no firm D call. Per the germline V gene, CDR1 is SQVTM and CDR2 is ANQGSEA. V was shortened by 3 bases and J by 2 bases, with 11 bases between the two germline ends. The CDR3 sequence is 14 residues long. The CDR3 loop reads CSVDGFKTYNEQFF. CDR3 nucleotide sequence: TGCAGCGTTGACGGTTTCAAAACCTACAATGAGCAGTTCTTC.

This chain joins TRBV19 and TRBJ2-7; a weak D match, TRBD1 (6 bases). The CDR3 is 14 residues long. The V and J ends lost 5 bases and 3 bases respectively, with 14 bases between them. Germline CDR1 LNHDA, CDR2 SQIVND (reference sequence). DNA for the CDR3: TGTGCCAGTAGTTTGCGACAGGCGGGCTACGAGCAGTACTTC. This codes for CASSLRQAGYEQYF.

The chain links TRBV6-5 to TRBJ1-2, with TRBD1 matching 9 bases. Germline V CDR1 and CDR2: MNHEY, SVGAGI. The junction had 6 bases not matched to a gene; V was cut back by 6 bases and J by 4 bases. CDR3 length: 14 amino acids. The CDR3: CASSMDRGGYGYTF. The CDR3 coding sequence is TGTGCCAGCAGCATGGACAGGGGTGGCTATGGCTACACCTTC.

The gene calls are TRBV27 and TRBJ2-7; 8 bases fit TRBD1. V dropped 2 bases and J dropped 6; count of bases not matched to a gene: 6. Germline CDR1 MNHEY, CDR2 SMNVEV (reference sequence). This CDR3 contains 14 residues. CDR3 residues: CASSLDAGGGEQYF. In nucleotides, the CDR3 is TGTGCCAGCAGTTTAGACGCAGGGGGCGGCGAGCAGTACTTC.

The rearrangement links TRBV5-5 to TRBJ1-1, with unresolved D. The CDR3 extends over 11 amino acids. The V gene's germline CDR1 is SGHKS and CDR2 YYEKEE (reference sequence). V gave up 7 bases and J gave up 4 bases, with 8 bases separating them. This CDR3 reads CASEQATEAFF. In DNA form, the CDR3 reads TGTGCCAGCGAGCAGGCCACTGAAGCTTTCTTT. Filled out from reference TRBV5-5 and TRBJ1-1, the complete variable domain reads DAGVTQSPTHLIKTRGQQVTLRCSPISGHKSVSWYQQVLGQGPQFIFQYYEKEERGRGNFPDRFSARQFPNYSSELNVNALLLGDSALYLCASEQATEAFFGQGTRLTVV.

This clone was seen repeatedly, ten times or more. The gene calls are TRBV6-4 and TRBJ2-1; 12 nucleotides match TRBD2. Germline trimming cut 0 bases from V and 6 bases from J; bases unmatched to any gene: 0. Germline-derived CDR1 and CDR2 are MRHNA and SNTAGT. The CDR3 loop spans 15 amino acids. The CDR3 DNA reads TGTGCCAGCAGTGACTCGACTAGCGGGAGCAATGAGCAGTTCTTC. Translated, it gives CASSDSTSGSNEQFF.

As to this clone: An end of the junction differs from the germline gene, which may be a read error. The chain couples TRBV6-6 to TRBJ2-7; the D gene is possibly TRBD2 (7 bases). The CDR3 spans 12 residues. Germline V CDR1 and CDR2: MNHNY, SVGAGI (reference sequence). DNA of the CDR3: TGTGCCAGCAGGCCGGGGGGCTACGGGCAGTACTTC. Amino acids: CASRPGGYGQYF.

This chain links TRBV9 with TRBJ2-1, with unresolved D. Germline V gives CDR1 SGDLS, CDR2 YYNGEE. The CDR3 runs to 12 residues. V was clipped by 1 base and J by 4 bases, with 3 bases between them. This CDR3 reads CASSVSYNEQFF. CDR3 DNA: TGTGCCAGCAGCGTATCTTACAATGAGCAGTTCTTC.

The CDR3: CSVIAGVADTQYF. As DNA, the CDR3 is TGCAGCGTGATAGCGGGGGTAGCAGATACGCAGTATTTT. The chain couples TRBV29-1 to TRBJ2-3; 9 bases fit TRBD2. Germline-derived CDR1 and CDR2 are SQVTM and ANQGSEA. The ends lost 6 bases at V and 4 bases at J; junction bases unmatched: 5. The CDR3 is 13 residues long.

The chain carries TRBV13 and TRBJ1-6, with TRBD1 matching 8 bases. Germline V gene data show CDR1 as PRHDT and CDR2 as FYEKMQ (reference sequence). Trimming took 4 bases from V and 10 from J; bases not matched to a gene: 9. This CDR3 is built from 15 residues. The chain's CDR3 is CASSSGTGHYSPLHF. CDR3 in DNA: TGTGCCAGCAGCTCCGGGACAGGTCACTACTCACCCCTCCACTTT.

The chain couples TRBV12-1 to TRBJ2-2; the table gives TRBD1 as D, unverified against the DNA. TRBV12-1 is deemed a pseudogene. CDR3 length equals 19 residues. CDR3 nucleotide sequence: TGTGCCAGCAGCTTTAGCGTCCGACAGGGGGCGCGGGTCACCGGGGAGCTGTTTTTT. It yields the protein CASSFSVRQGARVTGELFF.

The V call is TRBV30, the J call TRBJ2-7; the match to TRBD1 covers 9 bases. CDR3 size: 15 residues. Germline values: CDR1 GTSNPN, CDR2 SVGIG (reference sequence). V shed 0 bases and J 6 bases; nucleotides not matched to a gene: 9. CDR3 DNA sequence: TGTGCCTGGAGTGTGAAAGGACAGGGGAGGGTCGAGCAGTACTTC. Its protein product is CAWSVKGQGRVEQYF.

This clone was detected only once. This chain links TRBV6-5 with TRBJ1-3; D is ambiguous. The CDR3 runs 15 residues. CDR1 and CDR2 (germline): MNHEY, SVGAGI. The V and J ends lost 10 bases and 0 bases respectively, with 16 bases between them. The CDR3 coding sequence is TGTGCCATACGCGGGTGGCCTTACTCTGGAAACACCATATATTTT. Its translation: CAIRGWPYSGNTIYF.